This paragraph covers one TCR beta chain sequence. The sample is drawn from a study of OX40 agonist ivuxolimab in advanced cancers. At the level of the study: Averaging roughly 60 years in age, with a range of 23 to 79, the cohort was approximately 83% male.

The J segment lost 2 bases and the V segment lost 6 bases, leaving 5 bases of the junction unmatched. The CDR3 has 15 amino acids. Germline lookup yields CDR1 MNHNS and CDR2 SASEGT. Clones were sequenced by immunoSEQ multiplex PCR, and TCRdb holds only the in-frame ones, with some missing. This table holds around 30,000 clones, around 88% found once. The specimen was CD4+ or CD8+ T cells sorted from blood, collected in a trial of the OX40 agonist ivuxolimab. The source of this sequence is an adult with an advanced solid tumor such as melanoma, head and neck, liver or kidney cancer. The chain joins TRBV6-1 to TRBJ2-1, with TRBD2 matching 9 bases. Here the CDR3 DNA reads TGTGCCAGCAGGTCTAGCGGGGAACCCTACAATGAGCAGTTCTTC. Translated, it gives CASRSSGEPYNEQFF.